This is a list of T cell receptor beta chains from one sample in a study of T cells in Graves' hyperthyroidism and ophthalmopathy. In TCRdb, the multiplex PCR reads were re-called with MiXCR into one record per CDR3 protein. The sample has about 350,000 distinct CDR3 sequences, 17% seen once; the top ten hold about a third. The sample was blood. These receptors were collected from a woman in her thirties with Graves' hyperthyroidism that later progressed to Graves' ophthalmopathy. Each CDR3 is given with its conserved first and last residue.

V gene,J gene,CDR3 protein
TRBV27,TRBJ1-1,CASSLEGEWTEAFF
TRBV9,TRBJ1-3,CASSVDIVSGKTIYF
TRBV6-1,TRBJ2-3,CASGAQGDTQYF
TRBV5-5,TRBJ1-4,CASRSTTRQGAVEKLFF
TRBV30,TRBJ1-2,CAWSLLLGGYTF
TRBV12-3/TRBV12-4,TRBJ1-5,CASSLALDIGADQPQHF
TRBV19,TRBJ1-1,CASSIVGDTEAFF
TRBV6-1,TRBJ1-1,CASSILQGFTEAFF
TRBV2,TRBJ2-7,CASRFRHSSYGQYF
TRBV29-1,TRBJ2-5,CSVRQRSQETQYF
TRBV19,TRBJ1-5,CASSISRGNQPQHF
TRBV5-1,TRBJ2-1,CASSTTTTSYNEQFF
TRBV4-1,TRBJ2-5,CASSQESGSEAQYF
TRBV7-9,TRBJ2-7,CASSIGNRPGGEQYF
TRBV28,TRBJ2-1,CASTRLRAGMNERFF
TRBV28,TRBJ2-2,CASSPSIDNFNTGELFF
TRBV20-1,TRBJ2-3,CSAGRFPDTQYF
TRBV6-5,TRBJ2-2,CASSYSTSRDTGELFF
TRBV28,TRBJ2-2,CASSFLAGIPGELFF
TRBV12-3/TRBV12-4,TRBJ1-5,CASSLWTEDNQPQHF
TRBV7-9,TRBJ2-2,CASSFPTGGRTGELFF
TRBV10-3,TRBJ1-3,CAISALTGRYSGNTIYF
TRBV19,TRBJ1-1,CASIEENTEAFF
TRBV11-2,TRBJ1-5,CASSLSTGDQPQHF
TRBV12-3/TRBV12-4,TRBJ1-3,CASSSRGLGNTIYF
TRBV12-3/TRBV12-4,TRBJ1-6,CASSNRDRVNSPLHF
TRBV5-6,TRBJ1-2,CASSLAGVLDGYTF